Shown below are 13 T cell receptor beta chains from a single sample sequenced in a study of immune heterogeneity within non-small cell lung tumors. The authors used around 0.55 ug of bulk tumor genomic DNA per sample as template. Multiple widely separated biopsies were taken from each primary tumor at surgery. Patients went through curative surgery, and their non-small cell lung cancer was untreated and newly diagnosed. TCR beta CDR3 regions came from multiplex PCR with 32 forward V and 13 reverse J primers. MiXCR, run by TCRdb on the multiplex PCR reads, gives a single entry per CDR3 protein. Of about 9,600 distinct CDR3 sequences listed, around 27% were seen once; the top ten hold roughly 30%. Sequenced: lung tumor tissue. These TCRs come from a woman aged 45 to 65 with non-small cell lung cancer.

A note on this clonotype: A read error may be the cause here, since a much bigger clone is one base away. The rearrangement joins TRBV30 to TRBJ1-6; D unclear. Germline loops: CDR1 GTSNPN, CDR2 SVGIG (reference sequence). The CDR3 consists of 12 residues. The CDR3 DNA reads TGTCCCTGGATGCCACTTAATTCACCCCTCCACTTT. Its translation: CPWMPLNSPLHF.

This clonotype was counted at least ten times. V gene TRBV6-1 combines with J gene TRBJ2-7, with TRBD2 identical over 8 bases. The trim removed 6 bases at V and 2 bases at J, leaving 12 bases unmatched. CDR3 size: 16 residues. The V gene's germline CDR1 is MNHNS and CDR2 SASEGT. The CDR3 region is CASSISWAGGTYEQYF. CDR3 nucleotides: TGTGCCAGCAGCATCTCCTGGGCGGGGGGTACCTACGAGCAGTACTTC.

The J gene is TRBJ1-1, the V gene TRBV11-3; 10 bases fit TRBD1. From germline, CDR1 is SGHNT and CDR2 YENEEA. Germline trimming cut 0 bases from V and 6 bases from J; bases unmatched to any gene: 4. This CDR3 is built from 15 residues. The CDR3 DNA reads as TGTGCCAGCAGCTTAGACGACAGGGGGCAAGCTGAAGCTTTCTTT. Translated, it gives CASSLDDRGQAEAFF.

The table lists this clonotype with a count of one. This chain connects TRBV10-3 to TRBJ2-6, with unresolved D. V lost 5 bases, J lost 0 bases, and 11 bases lay in between. Germline CDR1 is ENHRY and CDR2 is SYGVKD. The CDR3 totals 16 residues. The CDR3: CAISKGPSSGANVLTF. The CDR3 DNA follows: TGTGCCATCAGTAAGGGCCCTAGCTCTGGGGCCAACGTCCTGACTTTC.

This clonotype was found a few times. This rearrangement joins TRBV27 to TRBJ1-1; no reliable D call. Germline-derived CDR1 and CDR2 are MNHEY and SMNVEV (reference sequence). The V gene lost 6 bases and the J gene lost 2 bases, with 16 bases spanning the gap. This CDR3 comprises 15 residues. DNA of the CDR3: TGTGCCAGCAGCCGCCGAGGGTCAGTCAACACTGAAGCTTTCTTT. Translating gives CASSRRGSVNTEAFF.

This chain joins TRBV4-2 and TRBJ1-4; D is possibly TRBD1 (5 bases). There are 14 residues in the CDR3. The germline CDR1 and CDR2 sequences are LGHNA and YNFKEQ. V was trimmed by 5 bases and J by 8 bases, leaving 15 bases between them. This CDR3 reads CASSMTDLGEKLFF. Here the CDR3 DNA reads TGTGCCAGCAGCATGACAGACCTGGGGGAAAAACTGTTTTTT.

The chain has TRBV19 and TRBJ1-1; 7 positions agree with TRBD1. J was trimmed by 7 bases and V by 7 bases; bases with no gene match: 9. This CDR3 contains 13 residues. CDR1 LNHDA and CDR2 SQIVND come from the germline V gene (reference sequence). The CDR3 DNA is TGTGCCAGTACTGACAGGGCGCGGGGTGAAGCTTTCTTT. This encodes CASTDRARGEAFF.

In regard to this clonotype: This could be a read error, since a much larger clone is one nucleotide away. The chain has TRBV5-6 and TRBJ1-5; D gene uncertain. V gave up 0 bases and J gave up 0 bases, with 4 bases separating them. CDR3 length equals 14 residues. Looked up from germline, CDR1 is SGHDT and CDR2 is YYEEEE. The CDR3 DNA reads as TGTGCCAGCAGCTTGGCCATTAGCAATCAGCCCCAGCATTTT. Protein: CASSLAISNQPQHF.

This clonotype has ten or more counts. The chain is built from TRBV6-1 and TRBJ1-5; tentative D call: TRBD1 (6 bases). V lost 5 bases, J lost 6 bases, and 23 bases lay in between. The V gene's germline CDR1 is MNHNS and CDR2 SASEGT. This CDR3 spans 17 amino acids. CDR3 region: CASSLTASQGSGQPQHF. The CDR3 DNA sequence: TGTGCCAGCAGTCTAACCGCGTCACAGGGCTCGGGTCAGCCCCAGCATTTT.

This clonotype showed up many times. The chain couples TRBV28 to TRBJ2-2; 7 bases map to TRBD2. The CDR3 is 17 amino acids. Germline V gives CDR1 MDHEN, CDR2 SYDVKM. After removal of 4 bases from V and 4 bases from J, the junction contained 12 bases not matched to a gene. The CDR3 DNA follows: TGTGCCAGCAGTTCCTTCGGGGGGAGGGTGAGCACCGGGGAGCTGTTTTTT. Amino acid sequence: CASSSFGGRVSTGELFF.

This clonotype was seen ten or more times. The genes are TRBV7-8 and TRBJ2-7, with D unresolved. Deletions cut 5 bases from V and 4 bases from J, with 12 bases between. Germline V gene lookup returns CDR1 SGHVS and CDR2 FQNEAQ. This CDR3 is built from 13 residues. The CDR3 sequence: CASSPSIGYEQYF. The DNA of the CDR3 is TGTGCCAGCAGCCCCTCTATAGGGTACGAGCAGTACTTC.

This clonotype was detected a few times. V is TRBV28 and J is TRBJ1-1, with 7 bases matching TRBD1. Looked up from germline, CDR1 is MDHEN and CDR2 is SYDVKM. The trim removed 6 bases at V and 4 bases at J, leaving 8 bases unmatched. This CDR3 is built from 14 residues. As DNA, the CDR3 is TGTGCCAGCAGAAACAGGGGCGAGGTCACTGAAGCTTTCTTT. This sequence encodes CASRNRGEVTEAFF.

A remark on this clonotype: It may be a read error: a sequence one base away is much more abundant. The rearrangement links TRBV29-1 to TRBJ2-7; D might be TRBD2 (5 bases). This CDR3 is 12 amino acids long. V was trimmed by 5 bases and J by 7 bases, leaving 15 bases between them. CDR1 and CDR2 from the germline V gene are SQVTM and ANQGSEA. The CDR3 bases are TGCAGCGTTAACGGGGTTTCGAATGAGCAGTACTTC. Residues: CSVNGVSNEQYF.